The entry below describes one T cell receptor (beta chain). Matched for age and sex, the controls were healthy donors. TEMRA cells were FACS-enriched, with CD8+ and CD4+ T cells isolated negatively. RNA amounts of about 0.5 to 1 ug underwent reverse transcription with random hexamers. TCRdb re-analysed the immunoSEQ multiplex PCR reads in MiXCR, keeping a single row per CDR3 protein. There are fewer than 200,000 distinct CDR3 sequences in the sample; about 95% occur only once, and approximately 0.1% lies in the top ten. The data belong to a study of CD8 T cells in Susac syndrome. The sample taken for sequencing was CD4+ T cells from PBMCs. The TCR was taken from a human donor in good health.

This CDR3 is CSARDRGIQETQYF. The CDR3 bases are TGCAGCGCCAGAGACAGGGGTATCCAAGAGACCCAGTACTTC. The chain links TRBV29-1 to TRBJ2-5; 8 bases line up with TRBD1. The V segment lost 7 bases and the J segment 1 base; nucleotides outside the gene matches: 8. This CDR3 spans 14 amino acids. CDR1 and CDR2 from the germline V gene are SQVTM and ANQGSEA.